This is a list of T cell receptor beta chains from one sample in a study of blood T cell repertoires in COVID-19. The data were produced by immunoSEQ multiplex PCR, yet TCRdb's version contains in-frame clones alone and is incomplete. Of around 30,000 clones in the sample, roughly 80% were seen once. The sample was peripheral blood. Receptor source: a woman aged 80 or older with acute or convalescent COVID-19. CDR3s include the opening cysteine and the closing phenylalanine or tryptophan.

TRBV5-8,TRBJ2-7,CASAQRTSSPWEQYF
TRBV29-1,TRBJ1-1,CSVQTGVNTEAFF
TRBV20-1,TRBJ2-2,CSASGQTTGELFF
TRBV11-2,TRBJ1-3,CASTLPPGNTIYF
TRBV24-1,TRBJ1-2,CATSDWGTGERWSYTF
TRBV6-6,TRBJ1-5,CASSRDRGSTQPQHF
TRBV18,TRBJ1-2,CASSSGQGYGYTF
TRBV6-6,TRBJ2-7,CASSLKSTYEQYF
TRBV18,TRBJ1-4,CASSPRRGHEKLFF
TRBV2,TRBJ1-2,CASSGDYGYTF
TRBV20-1,TRBJ2-7,CSARVVHEQYF
TRBV19,TRBJ2-1,CASSMGLAGRGGQFF
TRBV30,TRBJ2-1,CAWSGAGGILGLGKFF
TRBV19,TRBJ2-1,CASSIRQGGGRGNEQFF
TRBV5-1,TRBJ1-2,CANLISLGQGIHGYTF
TRBV19,TRBJ2-3,CASSGQGGTDTQYF
TRBV27,TRBJ1-4,CASRPRGGPNEKLFF